Listed below are T cell receptor beta chains from one sample, sequenced in a study of shared clonotypes between healthy human individuals. Sequencing was performed with immunoSEQ multiplex PCR; in TCRdb, only in-frame clones are kept and a portion is missing. Of roughly 2.5 million clones in the sample, around nine tenths were seen once. Source material: naive CD4+ T cells sorted from blood. The receptors here all came from a young man in good health. Both conserved end residues are part of each CDR3. A D gene is named only where the DNA matches it firmly. Clone sizes are given selectively: once, few, many, or a class where the clone is expanded.

V,size,J,D,length,CDR3,DNA
TRBV6-4,NA,TRBJ2-2,NA,17,CASSVRGGNPNTGELFF,TGTGCCAGCAGTGTAAGGGGGGGAAATCCGAACACCGGGGAGCTGTTTTTT
TRBV5-1,NA,TRBJ2-7,NA,16,CASSIQPTGTSYEQYF,TGCGCCAGCAGCATCCAACCGACAGGTACGAGCTACGAGCAGTACTTC
TRBV5-1,NA,TRBJ2-7,NA,15,CASSLDPGVSYEQYF,TGCGCCAGCAGCTTGGACCCAGGGGTCTCCTACGAGCAGTACTTC
TRBV13,NA,TRBJ2-3,NA,12,CASSQAIDTQYF,TGTGCCAGCAGCCAAGCCATAGATACGCAGTATTTT
TRBV7-9,NA,TRBJ2-6,NA,17,CASSRTELLSGANVLTF,TGTGCCAGCAGCAGGACGGAGCTTCTTTCTGGGGCCAACGTCCTGACTTTC
TRBV2,NA,TRBJ2-2,NA,14,CASSVAGNTGELFF,TGTGCCAGCAGTGTTGCAGGGAACACCGGGGAGCTGTTTTTT
TRBV18,NA,TRBJ2-1,TRBD2,14,CASSGLAGGIEQFF,TGTGCCAGCTCAGGACTAGCGGGAGGGATTGAGCAGTTCTTC
TRBV10-2,NA,TRBJ1-2,NA,13,CASSNRVGDGYTF,TGCGCCAGCAGCAACAGGGTAGGCGATGGCTACACCTTC
TRBV6-5,NA,TRBJ2-5,TRBD2,14,CASRRGGVQETQYF,TGTGCCAGCAGACGGGGGGGTGTACAAGAGACCCAGTACTTC
TRBV19,NA,TRBJ1-5,TRBD1,15,CASSMARGQGQPQHF,TGTGCCAGTAGTATGGCCAGGGGGCAGGGGCAGCCCCAGCATTTT
TRBV11-2,NA,TRBJ2-7,NA,14,CASSLEAGSYEQYF,TGTGCCAGCAGCTTAGAGGCAGGGTCCTACGAGCAGTACTTC
TRBV19,NA,TRBJ1-1,NA,13,CASTGTVDTEAFF,TGTGCCAGTACTGGGACGGTAGACACTGAAGCTTTCTTT
TRBV9,NA,TRBJ2-2,TRBD2,17,CASSVVGLAGSTGELFF,TGTGCCAGCAGCGTAGTAGGTCTAGCGGGGTCCACCGGGGAGCTGTTTTTT
TRBV6-1,NA,TRBJ1-2,TRBD1,14,CASTIRQGIYGYTF,TGTGCCAGCACCATACGACAGGGGATCTATGGCTACACCTTC
TRBV6-5,NA,TRBJ1-2,NA,12,CATRTGNYGYTF,TGTGCCACCAGAACAGGGAACTATGGCTACACCTTC
TRBV6-6,NA,TRBJ2-7,TRBD2,16,CASRMLAGSMSYEQYF,TGTGCCAGCAGGATGCTAGCGGGGTCTATGTCCTACGAGCAGTACTTC
TRBV28,NA,TRBJ2-3,NA,16,CASSSGRIYSTDTQYF,TGTGCCAGCAGCAGCGGACGGATCTACAGCACAGATACGCAGTATTTT
TRBV18,NA,TRBJ2-1,TRBD2,20,CASSPYVLAGSSPSHNEQFF,TGTGCCAGCTCACCATATGTACTAGCGGGTAGCAGCCCTAGCCACAATGAGCAGTTCTTC
TRBV2,NA,TRBJ1-5,TRBD1,15,CASRGTGNSNQPQHF,TGTGCCAGCAGAGGGACAGGCAATAGCAATCAGCCCCAGCATTTT
TRBV5-4,NA,TRBJ2-7,NA,12,CASSLSGREQYF,TGTGCCAGCAGCTTGTCAGGGCGCGAGCAGTACTTC
TRBV18,NA,TRBJ2-7,TRBD2,16,CASSPQGSGASYEQYF,TGTGCCAGCTCACCACAGGGTAGCGGGGCGTCCTACGAGCAGTACTTC
TRBV30,NA,TRBJ2-3,TRBD2,17,CAWGGLRTSGAPDTQYF,TGTGCCTGGGGGGGTTTACGGACTAGCGGGGCTCCAGATACGCAGTATTTT
TRBV2,few,TRBJ1-6,NA,14,CASSGPSYNSPLHF,TGTGCCAGCAGTGGACCTAGCTATAATTCACCCCTCCACTTT
TRBV11-2,NA,TRBJ2-1,TRBD2,15,CASSSLAGGAGKQFF,TGTGCCAGCAGCTCTCTAGCGGGGGGCGCCGGGAAGCAGTTCTTC
TRBV4-2,NA,TRBJ2-7,NA,12,CASRQDISEQYF,TGTGCCAGCAGACAAGATATCAGCGAGCAGTACTTC
TRBV5-1,NA,TRBJ2-3,NA,14,CASSLGLGTDTQYF,TGCGCCAGCAGCTTGGGTCTTGGCACAGATACGCAGTATTTT
TRBV5-6,NA,TRBJ2-5,NA,12,CASSLELETQYF,TGTGCCAGCAGCTTGGAGTTGGAGACCCAGTACTTC
TRBV18,few,TRBJ1-1,TRBD1,14,CASSPSTGNYEAFF,TGTGCCAGCTCACCCTCGACAGGGAACTATGAAGCTTTCTTT
TRBV7-8,NA,TRBJ1-1,NA,13,CASSLQTNTEAFF,TGTGCCAGCAGCCTCCAGACAAACACTGAAGCTTTCTTT
TRBV19,NA,TRBJ1-5,NA,17,CASSTLALRGGNQPQHF,TGTGCCAGTAGCACTCTCGCATTGAGGGGTGGAAATCAGCCCCAGCATTTT
TRBV29-1,NA,TRBJ2-3,TRBD2,14,CSSGLAGLADTQYF,TGCAGCTCGGGACTAGCGGGGCTTGCTGATACGCAGTATTTT
TRBV11-2,NA,TRBJ1-5,NA,16,CASTGPGGGSNQPQHF,TGTGCCAGCACCGGACCCGGGGGGGGAAGCAATCAGCCCCAGCATTTT
TRBV18,NA,TRBJ2-3,TRBD2,15,CASSSMTSGADTQYF,TGTGCCAGCTCAAGTATGACTAGCGGGGCAGATACGCAGTATTTT
TRBV9,once,TRBJ2-3,NA,15,CASSVSGTHGDTQYF,TGTGCCAGCAGCGTGTCCGGGACCCACGGAGATACGCAGTATTTT
TRBV18,NA,TRBJ1-1,TRBD1,15,CASSSTGSDNTEAFF,TGTGCCAGCTCATCGACAGGGTCGGATAACACTGAAGCTTTCTTT
TRBV5-6,NA,TRBJ2-5,NA,15,CASSRGWGIQETQYF,TGTGCCAGCAGCCGGGGATGGGGGATACAAGAGACCCAGTACTTC
TRBV5-6,NA,TRBJ1-6,TRBD1,15,CASSFSTGVGSPLHF,TGTGCCAGCAGCTTCTCGACAGGGGTCGGATCACCCCTCCACTTT
TRBV2,NA,TRBJ1-2,NA,16,CASSDPRGRIWGGYTF,TGTGCCAGCAGTGATCCTCGGGGGCGGATATGGGGCGGCTACACCTTC
TRBV7-2,NA,TRBJ2-5,TRBD2,15,CASLLAGGIIETQYF,TGTGCCAGCCTACTAGCGGGAGGGATTATTGAGACCCAGTACTTC
TRBV5-1,NA,TRBJ1-4,TRBD1,15,CASSSQGAEGEKLFF,TGCGCCAGCAGCTCACAGGGGGCTGAGGGTGAAAAACTGTTTTTT
TRBV10-3,NA,TRBJ1-2,NA,12,CAIGLGEVGYTF,TGTGCCATCGGGCTGGGCGAAGTAGGCTACACCTTC
TRBV5-1,NA,TRBJ2-5,NA,15,CASTLQGRGSETQYF,TGCGCCAGCACTCTCCAGGGGAGGGGGTCAGAGACCCAGTACTTC
TRBV5-1,NA,TRBJ2-3,TRBD2,15,CASSSSGRFTDTQYF,TGCGCCAGCAGCTCTAGCGGGAGGTTCACAGATACGCAGTATTTT
TRBV5-6,NA,TRBJ1-4,NA,11,CASSSEEKLFF,TGTGCCAGCAGCTCGGAGGAAAAACTGTTTTTT
TRBV11-2,NA,TRBJ1-1,NA,13,CASSLNKNTEAFF,TGTGCCAGCAGCTTAAACAAGAACACTGAAGCTTTCTTT
TRBV6-1,NA,TRBJ2-1,NA,15,CASKRTGLVSNEQFF,TGTGCCAGCAAAAGAACAGGTTTAGTTTCCAATGAGCAGTTCTTC
TRBV2,NA,TRBJ1-1,NA,13,CASSWGGGTEAFF,TGTGCCAGCAGTTGGGGAGGGGGAACTGAAGCTTTCTTT
TRBV7-2,NA,TRBJ2-7,NA,13,CASGRSGEYEQYF,TGTGCCAGCGGGAGGAGCGGAGAGTACGAGCAGTACTTC
TRBV4-2,once,TRBJ2-6,NA,15,CASSKGGTGANVLTF,TGTGCCAGCAGCAAAGGAGGAACTGGGGCCAACGTCCTGACTTTC
TRBV6-6,NA,TRBJ2-7,NA,12,CASSLRHYEQYF,TGTGCCAGCAGCTTACGACACTACGAGCAGTACTTC
TRBV6-5,NA,TRBJ2-2,TRBD2,15,CASSYNAGGTGELFF,TGTGCCAGCAGTTACAACGCGGGGGGGACCGGGGAGCTGTTTTTT
TRBV28,NA,TRBJ2-4,TRBD2,17,CASTQGLAGGGKNIQYF,TGTGCCAGCACCCAGGGACTAGCGGGAGGGGGCAAAAACATTCAGTACTTC
TRBV5-1,NA,TRBJ1-2,NA,13,CASGEPGVDGYTF,TGCGCCAGCGGCGAACCAGGGGTTGATGGCTACACCTTC
TRBV28,NA,TRBJ2-7,NA,15,CASSFYRVTAYEQYF,TGTGCCAGCAGTTTCTACAGGGTAACGGCCTACGAGCAGTACTTC